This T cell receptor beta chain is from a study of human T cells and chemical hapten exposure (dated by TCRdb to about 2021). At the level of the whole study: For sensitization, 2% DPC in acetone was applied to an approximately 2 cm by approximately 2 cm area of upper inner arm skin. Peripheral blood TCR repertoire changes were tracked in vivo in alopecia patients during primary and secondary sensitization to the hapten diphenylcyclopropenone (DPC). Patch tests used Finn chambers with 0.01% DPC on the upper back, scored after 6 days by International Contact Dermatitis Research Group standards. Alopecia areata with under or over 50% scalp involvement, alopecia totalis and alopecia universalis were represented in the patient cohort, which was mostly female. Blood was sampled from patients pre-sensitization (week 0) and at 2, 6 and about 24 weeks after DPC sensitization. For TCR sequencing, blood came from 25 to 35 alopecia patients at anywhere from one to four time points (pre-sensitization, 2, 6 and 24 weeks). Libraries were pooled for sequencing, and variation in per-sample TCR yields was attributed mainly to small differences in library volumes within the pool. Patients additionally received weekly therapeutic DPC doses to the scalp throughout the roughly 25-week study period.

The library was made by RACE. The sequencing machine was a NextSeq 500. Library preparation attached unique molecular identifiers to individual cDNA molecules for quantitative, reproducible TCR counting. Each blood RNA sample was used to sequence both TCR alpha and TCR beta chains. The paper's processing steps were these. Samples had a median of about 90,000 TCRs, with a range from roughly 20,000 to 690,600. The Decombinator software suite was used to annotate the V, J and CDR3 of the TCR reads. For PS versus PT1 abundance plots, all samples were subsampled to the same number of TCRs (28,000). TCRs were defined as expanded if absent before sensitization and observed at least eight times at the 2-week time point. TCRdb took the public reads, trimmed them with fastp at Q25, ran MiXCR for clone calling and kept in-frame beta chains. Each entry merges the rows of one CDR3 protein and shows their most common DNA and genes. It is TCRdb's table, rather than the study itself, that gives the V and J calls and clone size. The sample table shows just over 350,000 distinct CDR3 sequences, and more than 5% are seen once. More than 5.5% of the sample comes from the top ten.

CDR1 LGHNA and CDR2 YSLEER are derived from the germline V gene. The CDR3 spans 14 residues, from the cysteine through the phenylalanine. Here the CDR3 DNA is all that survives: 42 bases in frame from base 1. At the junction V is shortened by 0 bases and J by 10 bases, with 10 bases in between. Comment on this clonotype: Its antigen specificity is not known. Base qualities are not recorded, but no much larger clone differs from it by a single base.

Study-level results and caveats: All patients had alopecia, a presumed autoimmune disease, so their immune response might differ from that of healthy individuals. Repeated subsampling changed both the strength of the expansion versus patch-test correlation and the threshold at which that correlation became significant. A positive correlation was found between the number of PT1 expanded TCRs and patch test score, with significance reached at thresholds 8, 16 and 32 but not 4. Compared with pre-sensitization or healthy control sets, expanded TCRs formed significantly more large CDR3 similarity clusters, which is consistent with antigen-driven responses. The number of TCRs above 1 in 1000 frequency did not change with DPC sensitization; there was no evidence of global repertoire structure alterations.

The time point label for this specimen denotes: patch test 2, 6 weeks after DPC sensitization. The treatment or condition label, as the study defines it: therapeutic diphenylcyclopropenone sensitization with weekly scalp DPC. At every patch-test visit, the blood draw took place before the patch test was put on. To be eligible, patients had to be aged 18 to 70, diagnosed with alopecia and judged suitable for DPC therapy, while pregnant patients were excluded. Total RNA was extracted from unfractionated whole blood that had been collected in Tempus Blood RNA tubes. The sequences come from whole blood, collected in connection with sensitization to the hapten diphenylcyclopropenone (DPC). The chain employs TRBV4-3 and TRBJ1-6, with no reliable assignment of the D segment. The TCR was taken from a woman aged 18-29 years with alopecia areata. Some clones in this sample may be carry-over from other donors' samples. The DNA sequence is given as TGCGCCAGCAGCCAAGATGGTTTCAGATCACCCCTCCACTTT. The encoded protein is CASSQDGFRSPLHF.